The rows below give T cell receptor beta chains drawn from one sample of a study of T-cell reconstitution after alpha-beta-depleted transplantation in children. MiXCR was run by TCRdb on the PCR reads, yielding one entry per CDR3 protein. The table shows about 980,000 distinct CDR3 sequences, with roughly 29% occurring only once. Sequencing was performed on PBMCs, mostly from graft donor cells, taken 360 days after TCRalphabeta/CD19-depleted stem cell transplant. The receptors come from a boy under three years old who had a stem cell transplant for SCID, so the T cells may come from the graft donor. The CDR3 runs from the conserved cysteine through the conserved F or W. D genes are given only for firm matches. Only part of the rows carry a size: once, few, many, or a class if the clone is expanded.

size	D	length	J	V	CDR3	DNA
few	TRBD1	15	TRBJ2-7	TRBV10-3	CAISEHQGVNYEQYF	TGTGCCATCAGTGAGCATCAGGGGGTGAACTACGAGCAGTACTTC
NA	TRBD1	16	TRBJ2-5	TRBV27	CASSSFLGTAEETQYF	TGTGCCAGCAGTTCCTTCCTCGGGACAGCAGAAGAGACCCAGTACTTC
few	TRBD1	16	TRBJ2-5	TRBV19	CASSPGQVLYQETQYF	TGTGCCAGTAGTCCGGGACAGGTTCTTTACCAAGAGACCCAGTACTTC
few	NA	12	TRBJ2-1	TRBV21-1	CASRAGYNEQFF	TGTGCCAGCAGGGCGGGGTACAATGAGCAGTTCTTC
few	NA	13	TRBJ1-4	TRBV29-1	CSVRYINNEKLFF	TGCAGCGTTCGGTACATAAATAATGAAAAACTGTTTTTT
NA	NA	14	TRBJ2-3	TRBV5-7	CASSDQGPLVTQYF	TGTGCCAGCAGCGACCAGGGTCCTCTCGTTACGCAGTATTTT
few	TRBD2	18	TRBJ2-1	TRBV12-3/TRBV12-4	CASSFGLAGLPKYNEQFF	TGTGCCAGCAGTTTCGGTCTAGCGGGCCTACCTAAGTACAATGAGCAGTTCTTC
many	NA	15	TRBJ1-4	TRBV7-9	CASSFRTATNEKLFF	TGTGCCAGCAGCTTTAGGACTGCAACTAATGAAAAACTGTTTTTT
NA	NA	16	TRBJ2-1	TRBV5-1	CASSLVVGARADEQFF	TGCGCCAGCAGCTTGGTTGTGGGGGCCAGAGCGGATGAGCAGTTCTTC
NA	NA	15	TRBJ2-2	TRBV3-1	CASSQGTGYTGELFF	TGTGCCAGCAGCCAAGGAACAGGCTACACCGGGGAGCTGTTTTTT
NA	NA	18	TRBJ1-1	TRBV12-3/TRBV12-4	CASRQEQGAIRRDTEAFF	TGTGCCAGCAGGCAAGAACAGGGCGCAATTCGTCGTGACACTGAAGCTTTCTTT
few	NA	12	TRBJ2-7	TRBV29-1	CSGKTDPYEQYF	TGCAGCGGGAAGACGGACCCCTACGAGCAGTACTTC
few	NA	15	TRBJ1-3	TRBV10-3	CAMKPSGPAGNTIYF	TGTGCCATGAAACCCTCGGGTCCCGCGGGAAACACCATATATTTT
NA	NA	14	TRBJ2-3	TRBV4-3	CASSPGEGSDTQYF	TGCGCCAGCAGCCCAGGGGAGGGGTCAGATACGCAGTATTTT
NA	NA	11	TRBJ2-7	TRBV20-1	CSAGGTYEQYF	TGCAGTGCTGGAGGGACCTACGAGCAGTACTTC
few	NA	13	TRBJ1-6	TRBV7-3	CASSSYNDSPLHF	TGTGCCAGCAGCTCGTACAACGATTCACCCCTCCACTTT
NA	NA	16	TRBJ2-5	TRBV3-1	CASSQAGHGGIETQYF	TGTGCCAGCAGCCAAGCAGGGCACGGCGGTATAGAGACCCAGTACTTC
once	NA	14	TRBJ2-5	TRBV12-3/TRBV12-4	CASSPPWGEETQYF	TGTGCCAGCAGCCCCCCCTGGGGGGAGGAGACCCAGTACTTC
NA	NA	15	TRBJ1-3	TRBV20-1	CSVPFGLESGNTIYF	TGCAGTGTCCCCTTCGGTTTGGAGAGCGGAAACACCATATATTTT
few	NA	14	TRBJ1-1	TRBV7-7	CASSRGWGRTEAFF	TGTGCCAGCAGCCGAGGATGGGGGAGGACTGAAGCTTTCTTT
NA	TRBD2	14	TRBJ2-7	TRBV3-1	CASSQVAGAAEQYF	TGTGCCAGCAGCCAGGTGGCGGGAGCGGCCGAGCAGTACTTC
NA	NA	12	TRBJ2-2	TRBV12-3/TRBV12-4	CASSDWTGELFF	TGTGCCAGCAGCGATTGGACCGGGGAGCTGTTTTTT
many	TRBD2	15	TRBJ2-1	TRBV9	CASSIAGGPSNEQFF	TGTGCCAGCAGCATAGCGGGGGGGCCGAGCAATGAGCAGTTCTTC
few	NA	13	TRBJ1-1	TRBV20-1	CSASDWDGTEAFF	TGCAGTGCTAGTGATTGGGATGGGACTGAAGCTTTCTTT
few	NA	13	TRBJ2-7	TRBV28	CASFSPWTYEQYF	TGTGCCAGCTTTTCCCCCTGGACCTACGAGCAGTACTTC
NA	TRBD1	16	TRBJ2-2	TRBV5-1	CASSLVGQGHTGELFF	TGCGCCAGCAGCTTGGTCGGACAGGGGCACACCGGGGAGCTGTTTTTT
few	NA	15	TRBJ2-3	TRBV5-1	CASSLNGAGTDTQYF	TGCGCCAGCAGCTTGAATGGGGCCGGCACAGATACGCAGTATTTT
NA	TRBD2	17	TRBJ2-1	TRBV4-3	CASSFTGGRSSYNEQFF	TGCGCCAGCAGCTTTACCGGGGGGAGGAGCTCCTACAATGAGCAGTTCTTC
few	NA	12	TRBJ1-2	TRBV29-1	CSVSPGNYGYTF	TGCAGCGTTTCTCCTGGGAACTATGGCTACACCTTC
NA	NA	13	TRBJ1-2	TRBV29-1	CSVERQGRGGYTF	TGCAGCGTTGAAAGGCAGGGGCGGGGAGGCTACACCTTC
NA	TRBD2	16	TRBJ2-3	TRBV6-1	CASTKLAGGRTDTQYF	TGTGCCAGCACCAAACTAGCGGGGGGTCGCACAGATACGCAGTATTTT
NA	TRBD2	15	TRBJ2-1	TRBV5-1	CASSFLAGGPSEQFF	TGCGCCAGCAGCTTTCTAGCGGGGGGGCCCAGTGAGCAGTTCTTC
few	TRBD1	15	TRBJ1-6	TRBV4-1	CASSHKQGAESPLHF	TGCGCCAGCAGCCATAAACAGGGGGCTGAATCACCCCTCCACTTT
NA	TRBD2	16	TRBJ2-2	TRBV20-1	CSARDRSGANTGELFF	TGCAGTGCTAGAGACCGTAGCGGGGCGAACACCGGGGAGCTGTTTTTT
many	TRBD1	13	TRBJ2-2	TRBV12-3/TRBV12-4	CASSSTGPGELFF	TGTGCCAGCAGTTCGACAGGGCCCGGGGAGCTGTTTTTT
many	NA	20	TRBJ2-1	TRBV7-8	CASSLAQASTIWSSYNEQFF	TGTGCCAGCAGCTTAGCGCAGGCTAGCACCATATGGAGCTCCTACAATGAGCAGTTCTTC
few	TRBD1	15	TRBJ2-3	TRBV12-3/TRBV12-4	CASRAGQGSRDTQYF	TGTGCCAGCAGAGCGGGACAGGGGTCACGGGATACGCAGTATTTT
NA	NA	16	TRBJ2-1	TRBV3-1	CASSLRGRADGDEQFF	TGTGCCAGCAGCTTACGGGGGCGGGCGGACGGGGATGAGCAGTTCTTC
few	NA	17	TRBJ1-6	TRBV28	CASSLGAGWVRNSPLHF	TGTGCCAGCAGTTTAGGGGCCGGATGGGTAAGAAATTCACCCCTCCACTTT
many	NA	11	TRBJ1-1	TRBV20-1	CSANRGFEAFF	TGCAGTGCCAATCGGGGGTTTGAAGCTTTCTTT
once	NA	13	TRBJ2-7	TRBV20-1	CSASTGALYEQYF	TGCAGTGCTAGTACCGGGGCTCTCTACGAGCAGTACTTC
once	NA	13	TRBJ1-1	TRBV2	CASSDLAPLEAFF	TGTGCCAGCAGTGATTTGGCCCCACTTGAAGCTTTCTTT
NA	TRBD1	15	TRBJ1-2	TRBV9	CASSADPTGRYGYTF	TGTGCCAGCAGCGCGGACCCGACAGGGAGGTATGGCTACACCTTC
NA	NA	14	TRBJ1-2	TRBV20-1	CSASGHPQTYGYTF	TGCAGTGCTAGTGGGCATCCCCAGACCTATGGCTACACCTTC
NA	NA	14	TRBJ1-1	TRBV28	CASTGVLGNTEAFF	TGTGCCAGCACCGGCGTACTGGGGAACACTGAAGCTTTCTTT
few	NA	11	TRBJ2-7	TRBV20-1	CSARNDYEQYF	TGCAGTGCTAGGAACGACTACGAGCAGTACTTC
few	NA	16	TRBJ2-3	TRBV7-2	CASSSGPSLRTDTQYF	TGTGCCAGCAGCTCGGGTCCCTCTCTCCGCACAGATACGCAGTATTTT
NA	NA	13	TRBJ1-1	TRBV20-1	CSARSRGLGEAFF	TGCAGTGCTAGATCCAGGGGATTGGGTGAAGCTTTCTTT
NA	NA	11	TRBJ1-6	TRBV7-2	CASSLGSYLHF	TGTGCCAGCAGCTTGGGCAGTTACCTCCACTTT
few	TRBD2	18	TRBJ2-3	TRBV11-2	CASSPSPLAGISSDTQYF	TGTGCCAGCAGCCCCAGTCCACTAGCGGGGATCTCATCCGATACGCAGTATTTT
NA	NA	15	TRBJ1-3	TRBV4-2	CASSQVSNAGNTIYF	TGTGCCAGCAGCCAAGTTAGCAATGCTGGAAACACCATATATTTT
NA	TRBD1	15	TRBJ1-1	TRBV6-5	CASSYSRDRGTEAFF	TGTGCCAGCAGTTACTCGAGGGACAGGGGCACTGAAGCTTTCTTT
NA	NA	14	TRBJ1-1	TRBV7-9	CASSSAKGWTEAFF	TGTGCCAGCAGCTCCGCGAAGGGCTGGACTGAAGCTTTCTTT
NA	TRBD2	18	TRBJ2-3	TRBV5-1	CASSLGLAGRGEGDTQYF	TGCGCCAGCAGCTTAGGACTAGCGGGGCGAGGAGAGGGAGATACGCAGTATTTT
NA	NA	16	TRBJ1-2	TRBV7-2	CASSPRPTGLNYGYTF	TGTGCCAGCAGCCCACGCCCAACAGGGTTGAACTATGGCTACACCTTC
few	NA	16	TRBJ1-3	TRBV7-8	CASSDASLFWGNTIYF	TGTGCCAGCAGCGACGCGTCACTCTTCTGGGGAAACACCATATATTTT
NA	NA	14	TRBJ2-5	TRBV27	CASSVVWGQETQYF	TGTGCCAGCAGCGTAGTTTGGGGGCAAGAGACCCAGTACTTC
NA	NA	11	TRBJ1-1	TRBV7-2	CASSLGRRSLF	TGTGCCAGCAGCTTGGGCCGACGGTCTCTCTTT
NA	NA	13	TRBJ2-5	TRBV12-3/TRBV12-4	CASSLRERETQYF	TGTGCCAGCAGTTTACGGGAACGGGAGACCCAGTACTTC